A selection of T cell receptor beta chains follows, all from one sample in a study of blood T cell repertoires in COVID-19. Sequencing was performed with immunoSEQ multiplex PCR; in TCRdb, only in-frame clones are kept and a portion is missing. The table lists around 450,000 clones, roughly nine tenths of them singletons, with about 0.7% in the top ten. The specimen sequenced was PBMCs or T cells enriched from blood (not recorded which). Receptors originate from a woman aged 18 to 35 who had recovered from COVID-19. Both conserved end residues are part of each CDR3. The D gene is left open where the match is weak. Size tells how often a clone was seen (once, few, many) or the class of an expanded clone, and some rows leave it out.

j_gene: TRBJ2-7; abundance: few; d_gene: -; v_gene: TRBV7-2; CDR3aa: CASSLASVAYEQYF; CDR3nt: TGTGCCAGCAGCTTAGCGAGCGTAGCCTACGAGCAGTACTTC
j_gene: TRBJ1-6; abundance: few; d_gene: -; v_gene: TRBV6-6; CDR3aa: CASSYDPRVGNSPLHF; CDR3nt: TGTGCCAGCAGTTACGATCCCAGGGTGGGTAATTCACCCCTCCACTTT
j_gene: TRBJ1-1; abundance: -; d_gene: -; v_gene: TRBV5-1; CDR3aa: CASSWGGGPENEAFF; CDR3nt: TGCGCCAGCAGCTGGGGAGGAGGCCCCGAAAATGAAGCTTTCTTT
j_gene: TRBJ1-2; abundance: once; d_gene: TRBD1; v_gene: TRBV5-1; CDR3aa: CASSKGQGDYGYTF; CDR3nt: TGCGCCAGCAGCAAGGGACAGGGAGACTATGGCTACACCTTC
j_gene: TRBJ2-1; abundance: -; d_gene: -; v_gene: TRBV11-3; CDR3aa: CASSQDSNEQFF; CDR3nt: TGTGCCAGCAGCCAAGACAGCAATGAGCAGTTCTTC
j_gene: TRBJ1-1; abundance: -; d_gene: TRBD1; v_gene: TRBV10-3; CDR3aa: CAISGGQGNTEAFF; CDR3nt: TGTGCCATCAGTGGAGGACAGGGGAACACTGAAGCTTTCTTT
j_gene: TRBJ2-2; abundance: -; d_gene: TRBD2; v_gene: TRBV11-2; CDR3aa: CASSPPGPGGGELFF; CDR3nt: TGTGCCAGCAGCCCGCCCGGCCCGGGGGGCGGGGAGCTGTTTTTT
j_gene: TRBJ2-7; abundance: -; d_gene: TRBD2; v_gene: TRBV6-5; CDR3aa: CASSSPKPGLAHRDF; CDR3nt: TGTGCCAGCAGTTCCCCAAAACCGGGACTAGCTCACCGGGACTTC
j_gene: TRBJ1-6; abundance: -; d_gene: -; v_gene: TRBV6-5; CDR3aa: CASSYLNSPLHF; CDR3nt: TGTGCCAGCAGTTACCTAAATTCACCCCTCCACTTT
j_gene: TRBJ2-3; abundance: -; d_gene: -; v_gene: TRBV12-5; CDR3aa: CASGWNQDGVPIGADTQYF; CDR3nt: TGTGCTAGTGGTTGGAATCAGGACGGGGTACCCATCGGGGCAGATACGCAGTATTTT
j_gene: TRBJ1-1; abundance: -; d_gene: -; v_gene: TRBV7-9; CDR3aa: CASSVTSGHMNTEAFF; CDR3nt: TGTGCCAGCAGTGTTACTTCGGGACACATGAACACTGAAGCTTTCTTT
j_gene: TRBJ2-1; abundance: -; d_gene: -; v_gene: TRBV5-1; CDR3aa: CASSGIGDNEQFF; CDR3nt: TGCGCCAGCAGCGGCATCGGGGACAATGAGCAGTTCTTC
j_gene: TRBJ2-5; abundance: -; d_gene: -; v_gene: TRBV9; CDR3aa: CASSPRTGREETQYF; CDR3nt: TGTGCCAGCAGCCCCCGGACAGGGAGGGAAGAGACCCAGTACTTC
j_gene: TRBJ2-3; abundance: -; d_gene: TRBD1; v_gene: TRBV5-1; CDR3aa: CASSPQRQGSTDTQYF; CDR3nt: TGCGCCAGCAGCCCGCAAAGACAGGGATCCACAGATACGCAGTATTTT
j_gene: TRBJ2-3; abundance: -; d_gene: TRBD2; v_gene: TRBV5-1; CDR3aa: CASSFSGTSTDTQYF; CDR3nt: TGCGCCAGCAGCTTTAGCGGGACTAGCACAGATACGCAGTATTTT
j_gene: TRBJ1-5; abundance: -; d_gene: -; v_gene: TRBV18; CDR3aa: CASSPLQVGQPQHF; CDR3nt: TGTGCCAGCTCACCTCTACAGGTCGGGCAGCCCCAGCATTTT
j_gene: TRBJ2-1; abundance: -; d_gene: -; v_gene: TRBV27; CDR3aa: CASSLYRVSNEQFF; CDR3nt: TGTGCCAGCAGTTTATACAGGGTATCCAATGAGCAGTTCTTC
j_gene: TRBJ2-3; abundance: -; d_gene: TRBD2; v_gene: TRBV7-9; CDR3aa: CASSLSTGGVGDTQYF; CDR3nt: TGTGCCAGCAGCCTGAGCACCGGGGGGGTAGGAGATACGCAGTATTTT
j_gene: TRBJ1-2; abundance: -; d_gene: TRBD1; v_gene: TRBV5-1; CDR3aa: CASSFEGAYGYTF; CDR3nt: TGCGCCAGCAGCTTCGAGGGGGCCTATGGCTACACCTTC
j_gene: TRBJ2-5; abundance: -; d_gene: -; v_gene: TRBV4-1; CDR3aa: CASSPDGLGQETQYF; CDR3nt: TGCGCCAGCAGCCCAGACGGACTGGGGCAAGAGACCCAGTACTTC
j_gene: TRBJ1-6; abundance: -; d_gene: TRBD1; v_gene: TRBV11-2; CDR3aa: CASSTNRQGRSSPLHF; CDR3nt: TGTGCCAGCAGCACAAATCGACAGGGTAGGAGTTCACCCCTCCACTTT
j_gene: TRBJ1-4; abundance: once; d_gene: -; v_gene: TRBV2; CDR3aa: CASKPDRFNEKLFF; CDR3nt: TGTGCCAGCAAACCCGACAGGTTTAATGAAAAACTGTTTTTT
j_gene: TRBJ2-7; abundance: few; d_gene: TRBD2; v_gene: TRBV9; CDR3aa: CASSVGLAGDEQYF; CDR3nt: TGTGCCAGCAGCGTAGGACTAGCGGGGGACGAGCAGTACTTC
j_gene: TRBJ1-1; abundance: -; d_gene: -; v_gene: TRBV4-2; CDR3aa: CASSQERDSGAFF; CDR3nt: TGTGCCAGCAGCCAAGAGAGGGATTCAGGAGCTTTCTTT
j_gene: TRBJ1-4; abundance: -; d_gene: -; v_gene: TRBV30; CDR3aa: CAWRSGWNEKLFF; CDR3nt: TGTGCCTGGAGGTCCGGGTGGAATGAAAAACTGTTTTTT
j_gene: TRBJ1-4; abundance: -; d_gene: -; v_gene: TRBV4-1; CDR3aa: CASSSLPTGGTNEKLFF; CDR3nt: TGCGCCAGCAGCTCTTTACCCACGGGGGGGACTAATGAAAAACTGTTTTTT
j_gene: TRBJ1-2; abundance: -; d_gene: TRBD1; v_gene: TRBV5-1; CDR3aa: CASSWTGGEVGYTF; CDR3nt: TGCGCCAGCAGCTGGACAGGGGGCGAGGTTGGCTACACCTTC
j_gene: TRBJ1-2; abundance: -; d_gene: -; v_gene: TRBV9; CDR3aa: CASSPYPREGMGGYTF; CDR3nt: TGTGCCAGCAGTCCGTACCCCAGGGAAGGAATGGGAGGCTACACCTTC
j_gene: TRBJ2-3; abundance: -; d_gene: TRBD1; v_gene: TRBV5-1; CDR3aa: CASSLGQGSDTQYF; CDR3nt: TGCGCCAGCAGCTTGGGACAGGGGTCAGATACGCAGTATTTT
j_gene: TRBJ1-5; abundance: -; d_gene: TRBD1; v_gene: TRBV28; CDR3aa: CASSLFGTGGDQPQHF; CDR3nt: TGTGCCAGCAGTTTATTCGGGACAGGGGGCGATCAGCCCCAGCATTTT
j_gene: TRBJ1-1; abundance: -; d_gene: -; v_gene: TRBV6-6; CDR3aa: CASSYSEPRNTEAFF; CDR3nt: TGTGCCAGCAGTTACTCGGAACCTAGGAACACTGAAGCTTTCTTT
j_gene: TRBJ2-1; abundance: -; d_gene: -; v_gene: TRBV5-6; CDR3aa: CASSLPGVNEQFF; CDR3nt: TGTGCCAGCAGCTTACCAGGGGTTAATGAGCAGTTCTTC
j_gene: TRBJ2-1; abundance: -; d_gene: -; v_gene: TRBV11-3; CDR3aa: CASSSGQTRNEQFF; CDR3nt: TGTGCCAGCAGCTCCGGACAGACGAGGAATGAGCAGTTCTTC
j_gene: TRBJ2-1; abundance: -; d_gene: -; v_gene: TRBV20-1; CDR3aa: CSASFTGLGGEQFF; CDR3nt: TGCAGTGCTAGTTTCACCGGCTTGGGAGGTGAGCAGTTCTTC
j_gene: TRBJ2-1; abundance: -; d_gene: -; v_gene: TRBV12-3/TRBV12-4; CDR3aa: CASSFRQGGQFF; CDR3nt: TGTGCCAGCAGTTTTCGGCAGGGTGGGCAGTTCTTC
j_gene: TRBJ2-5; abundance: -; d_gene: TRBD2; v_gene: TRBV7-9; CDR3aa: CASSPRGGETQYF; CDR3nt: TGTGCCAGCAGCCCGCGGGGGGGCGAGACCCAGTACTTC
j_gene: TRBJ2-3; abundance: -; d_gene: -; v_gene: TRBV30; CDR3aa: CAWRGGPNTDTQYF; CDR3nt: TGTGCCTGGCGAGGGGGGCCAAACACAGATACGCAGTATTTT
j_gene: TRBJ2-7; abundance: -; d_gene: TRBD1; v_gene: TRBV11-2; CDR3aa: CASSLQGVDAYEQYF; CDR3nt: TGTGCCAGCAGCTTACAGGGGGTGGATGCCTACGAGCAGTACTTC